This TCR beta chain was observed in a study of cytomegalovirus exposure and HLA in healthy donors. For the study at large: HLA-typed donors were the source of around 80 million unique TCRs, which an early data release held.

The PCR contained 60 Vbeta and 13 Jbeta primers. Assay: immunoSEQ multiplex PCR; the TCRdb copy retains only in-frame clones and omits some. The sample carries around 130,000 clones, about 82% recorded once. V was pared by 5 bases and J by 6 bases, with 8 bases of the junction left unmatched. The germline V gene has CDR1 SEHNR and CDR2 FQNEAQ (reference sequence). The CDR3 has 17 residues. This clonotype was sampled from a man between 25 and 39 years old in good health and CMV-seronegative. The chain has TRBV7-9 and TRBJ2-1; 15 nucleotides align to TRBD2. Input material: PBMCs. The CDR3: CASSPWTSGRAGNEQFF. Here the CDR3 DNA reads TGTGCCAGCAGCCCATGGACTAGCGGGAGGGCGGGCAATGAGCAGTTCTTC.